Listed here are 26 T cell receptor beta chains from one sample, sequenced in a study of blood T cell repertoires in COVID-19. The method was immunoSEQ multiplex PCR; TCRdb's version includes in-frame clones alone and lacks a portion of them. In the table there are 150,000 to 200,000 clones, about 85% of which are singletons. Sequenced sample: peripheral blood. The receptor source for this set is a woman of 80 years or more with acute or convalescent COVID-19.

The genes are TRBV5-4 and TRBJ2-3; weak D call: TRBD1 (5 bases). V shed 3 bases and J shed 6 bases, with 8 bases lying between them. The CDR3 covers 12 residues. Germline V gene lookup returns CDR1 SGHNT and CDR2 YYREEE (reference sequence). CDR3 nucleotide sequence: TGTGCCAGCAGCTCGCAGGGCGATACGCAGTATTTT. Translation gives CASSSQGDTQYF.

This chain connects TRBV29-1 to TRBJ1-2, with 7 bases that match TRBD1. This CDR3 spans 14 amino acids. Losses at the gene ends were 6 bases for V and 2 bases for J; bases not matched to a gene: 9. The germline gives CDR1 SQVTM, CDR2 ANQGSEA. DNA for the CDR3: TGCAGCGTGGCTAGGGACAGCCAAAACTATGGCTACACCTTC. This gives the protein CSVARDSQNYGYTF.

The chain is built from TRBV5-5 and TRBJ2-5; TRBD2 is a possible D gene (6 bases). The V gene's germline CDR1 is SGHKS and CDR2 YYEKEE (reference sequence). Between the trimmed V and J ends, which lost 2 bases and 5 bases, there was a span of 16 bases. The CDR3 runs 15 residues. The CDR3 protein is CASSFQRDLGETQYF. The CDR3, as DNA: TGTGCCAGCAGCTTTCAACGGGACTTGGGCGAGACCCAGTACTTC.

V usage is TRBV7-2 and J usage is TRBJ1-3; unclear D gene. Germline V lookup: CDR1 SGHTA, CDR2 FQGNSA. V was cut by 2 bases and J by 0 bases, with 14 bases left in between. The CDR3 length is 17 residues. The CDR3 here is CASSLIRRDSSGNTIYF. CDR3 DNA: TGTGCCAGCAGCTTAATCCGCCGAGATAGCTCTGGAAACACCATATATTTT.

The V and J genes are TRBV7-2 and TRBJ1-1; 7 bases map to TRBD1. The CDR3 has 15 residues. From germline, CDR1 is SGHTA and CDR2 FQGNSA. V trimming: 1 base; J trimming: 5 bases; junction bases outside the gene matches: 7. The CDR3 protein is CASSLVQGVGTEAFF. The CDR3 DNA follows: TGTGCCAGCAGCTTAGTTCAGGGGGTTGGAACTGAAGCTTTCTTT.

The chain recombines TRBV2 with TRBJ1-6; 8 bases align to TRBD1. The germline gives CDR1 SNHLY, CDR2 FYNNEI. With 3 bases clipped from V and 10 bases from J, the junction kept 5 bases outside the gene matches. This CDR3 has 14 amino acids. CDR3 sequence reads: CASSDRRGQSPLHF. CDR3 DNA sequence: TGTGCCAGCAGTGACCGCAGGGGGCAATCACCCCTCCACTTT.

The chain joins TRBV27 to TRBJ2-7; 11 nucleotides match TRBD1. The V and J ends lost 4 bases and 2 bases, in that order; junction bases with no gene match: 16. From germline, CDR1 is MNHEY and CDR2 SMNVEV (reference sequence). The CDR3 is 19 residues long. CDR3: CASSSRTGGWGGGAYEQYF. The CDR3 DNA sequence: TGTGCCAGCAGTTCACGGACAGGGGGCTGGGGCGGGGGAGCCTACGAGCAGTACTTC.

This chain joins TRBV6-5 and TRBJ2-3; TRBD2 matches at 7 bases. Germline V gene sequence: CDR1 MNHEY, CDR2 SVGAGI. The length of the CDR3 is 13 residues. Losses at the gene ends were 4 bases for V and 6 bases for J; bases not matched to a gene: 4. The CDR3 loop reads CASSSRRGDTQYF. In nucleotides, the CDR3 is TGTGCCAGCAGTTCCCGGCGGGGGGATACGCAGTATTTT.

This clone was seen a few times. The genes are TRBV2 and TRBJ2-7, with D possibly matching TRBD2 (5 bases). Trimming took 3 bases from V and 1 from J, leaving 7 bases between them. CDR1 is SNHLY, CDR2 FYNNEI, per germline. CDR3 size: 13 residues. As DNA, the CDR3 is TGTGCCAGCAGTGAGAGCGGATCCTACGAGCAGTACTTC. It yields the protein CASSESGSYEQYF.

The chain uses TRBV16 and TRBJ2-7; D possibly corresponds to TRBD1 (5 bases). There are 15 residues in the CDR3. Germline V gene data show CDR1 as KGHSY and CDR2 as FQNENV. Trimming left V 1 base short and J 5 bases short, with 15 bases between. The CDR3 coding sequence is TGTGCCAGCAGCCAATGGCAGGGAAGGGTTGACGAGCAGTACTTC. Translation gives CASSQWQGRVDEQYF.

This clone was detected many times. This sequence joins TRBV20-1 and TRBJ2-7, with TRBD2 identical over 7 bases. This CDR3 spans 14 amino acids. The germline V gene encodes CDR1 DFQATT and CDR2 SNEGSKA (reference sequence). Germline trimming cut 3 bases from V and 3 bases from J; bases unmatched to any gene: 8. The CDR3 DNA sequence: TGCAGTGCTAGTAGGCTAGCGGCCCTCTACGAGCAGTACTTC. Its protein is CSASRLAALYEQYF.

The CDR3 DNA is TGTGCCAGCAGCTTCAGGAGGGGGGGCTTTGGAGAGACCCAGTACTTC. Its translation is CASSFRRGGFGETQYF. This rearrangement joins TRBV5-4 to TRBJ2-5, with TRBD2 as a possible D gene (7 bases). V was clipped by 2 bases and J by 4 bases, with 18 bases between them. From germline, CDR1 is SGHNT and CDR2 YYREEE (reference sequence). This CDR3 contains 16 residues.

This clone showed up just once. The chain couples TRBV12-3 or TRBV12-4 to TRBJ2-3; no clear D. The CDR3 runs to 11 residues. Trimming cost V 8 bases and J 4 bases, with 7 bases left between them. The CDR3 sequence: CASGTPDTQYF. CDR3 DNA: TGTGCCAGCGGTACTCCAGATACGCAGTATTTT.

The chain joins TRBV3-1 (or the pseudogene TRBV3-2) to TRBJ2-2; the match to TRBD1 covers 8 bases. The germline V gene has CDR1 LGHDT and CDR2 YNNKEL (reference sequence). CDR3 length equals 15 residues. V was pared by 3 bases and J by 7 bases, with 7 bases of the junction left unmatched. This CDR3 reads CASSQTGVLIGELFF. The CDR3 coding sequence is TGTGCCAGCAGCCAGACAGGGGTTTTGATCGGGGAGCTGTTTTTT.

The count of this clone is one. The V gene is TRBV11-3, the J gene TRBJ2-1; 9 bases fit TRBD2. CDR3 size: 13 residues. Trimming cost V 3 bases and J 10 bases; bases outside gene matches: 4. From germline, CDR1 is SGHNT and CDR2 YENEEA. CDR3 DNA: TGTGCCAGCAGCTTCGGACTAGCGCGGGAGCAGTTCTTC. Translation gives CASSFGLAREQFF.

The chain uses TRBV19 and TRBJ2-1; D gene uncertain. Germline V gene data show CDR1 as LNHDA and CDR2 as SQIVND (reference sequence). V gave up 1 base and J gave up 8 bases, with 12 bases separating them. This CDR3 is 14 amino acids long. The CDR3 DNA is TGTGCCAGTAGTATAGGTGTCGCGGCCGATGAGCAGTTCTTC. It yields the protein CASSIGVAADEQFF.

This chain links TRBV11-3 with TRBJ2-7; 9 positions agree with TRBD2. Unmatched junction bases numbered 12, after V lost 2 bases and J lost 4 bases. Germline-derived CDR1 and CDR2 are SGHNT and YENEEA. The CDR3 is 17 amino acids. DNA for the CDR3: TGTGCCAGCAGCTTAATGTCGGGAGCGGGAGGAGAATACGAGCAGTACTTC. It is translated as CASSLMSGAGGEYEQYF.

This chain uses TRBV4-3 with TRBJ1-6; TRBD1 is a possible D gene (5 bases). Germline values: CDR1 LGHNA, CDR2 YSLEER. V shed 0 bases and J shed 7 bases, with 16 bases lying between them. The CDR3 has 17 amino acids. The CDR3 sequence is CASSQDPQAGRNSPLHF. In DNA, the CDR3 is TGCGCCAGCAGCCAAGATCCCCAGGCAGGGAGGAATTCACCCCTCCACTTT.

The V and J genes are TRBV29-1 and TRBJ1-4; D is ambiguous. V lost 0 bases and J 14 bases, leaving 13 bases between the germline ends. Germline V lookup: CDR1 SQVTM, CDR2 ANQGSEA. CDR3 length: 12 amino acids. The CDR3 loop reads CSVEDRGGSLFF. DNA for the CDR3: TGCAGCGTTGAAGATCGGGGAGGGTCCCTGTTTTTT.

V gene TRBV27 combines with J gene TRBJ1-1, with 12 bases lining up with TRBD1. Germline CDR1 and CDR2: MNHEY and SMNVEV (reference sequence). The CDR3 sequence is 13 residues long. Losses at the gene ends were 7 bases for V and 10 bases for J; bases not matched to a gene: 7. As DNA, the CDR3 is TGTGCCAGCACAGCCCGGGACAGGGGGCGAGCTTTCTTT. Its protein is CASTARDRGRAFF.

The rearrangement joins TRBV9 to TRBJ2-3, with 14 bases identical to TRBD2. The CDR3 has 21 amino acids. Germline-derived CDR1 and CDR2 are SGDLS and YYNGEE. V lost 0 bases, J lost 2 bases, and 14 bases stayed unmatched. This chain's CDR3 is CASSVGPGTSGRTPLTDTQYF. The CDR3 bases are TGTGCCAGCAGCGTAGGGCCCGGGACTAGCGGGAGAACGCCGCTCACAGATACGCAGTATTTT.

The chain carries TRBV12-5 and TRBJ1-1; TRBD1 is a possible D gene (5 bases). The CDR3 covers 13 residues. Germline V lookup: CDR1 LGHNT, CDR2 FRNRAP. Trimming cost V 8 bases and J 3 bases, with 13 bases left between them. The CDR3 DNA is TGTGCTAGTCACCGGGGGGGGGACACTGAAGCTTTCTTT. Amino acid sequence: CASHRGGDTEAFF. The full variable domain, with the rest looked up from reference TRBV12-5 and TRBJ1-1, is DARVTQTPRHKVTEMGQEVTMRCQPILGHNTVFWYRQTMMQGLELLAYFRNRAPLDDSGMPKDRFSAEMPDATLATLKIQPSEPRDSAVYFCASHRGGDTEAFFGQGTRLTVV.

Note on this clone: The same CDR3 can be traced to other DNA sequences in this sample. The rearrangement joins TRBV4-3 to TRBJ1-2, with D maybe TRBD1 (5 bases). V was clipped by 1 base and J by 5 bases, with 11 bases between them. The CDR3 extends over 14 amino acids. Germline lookup yields CDR1 LGHNA and CDR2 YSLEER. The CDR3 DNA reads TGCGCCAGCAGCCAAGCCGGTGGGGGGTATGGCTACACCTTC. This gives the protein CASSQAGGGYGYTF.

The chain is built from TRBV11-2 and TRBJ1-6, with D unclear. Germline loops: CDR1 SGHAT, CDR2 FQNNGV. V lost 0 bases and J lost 13, with 10 bases in between. The CDR3 runs to 13 residues. The CDR3 sequence: CASSLEPGLPLHF. In nucleotides, the CDR3 is TGTGCCAGCAGCTTAGAGCCGGGATTGCCCCTCCACTTT.

This clone came up a few times. The chain recombines TRBV27 with TRBJ1-2; 8 nucleotides line up with TRBD1. Trimming removed 4 bases from V and 8 bases from J; junction bases left unmatched: 6. The CDR3 runs to 13 residues. Germline values: CDR1 MNHEY, CDR2 SMNVEV (reference sequence). CDR3 in amino acids: CASSSWTGYGYTF. CDR3 bases: TGTGCCAGCAGTTCCTGGACAGGGTACGGCTACACCTTC.

This chain connects TRBV19 to TRBJ2-7; D is unclear. Germline CDR1 reads LNHDA; CDR2 reads SQIVND (reference sequence). This CDR3 spans 12 amino acids. V gave up 7 bases and J gave up 5 bases, with 12 bases separating them. The CDR3 loop is CASMGNQHEQYF. The DNA of the CDR3 is TGTGCCAGTATGGGCAATCAACACGAGCAGTACTTC.